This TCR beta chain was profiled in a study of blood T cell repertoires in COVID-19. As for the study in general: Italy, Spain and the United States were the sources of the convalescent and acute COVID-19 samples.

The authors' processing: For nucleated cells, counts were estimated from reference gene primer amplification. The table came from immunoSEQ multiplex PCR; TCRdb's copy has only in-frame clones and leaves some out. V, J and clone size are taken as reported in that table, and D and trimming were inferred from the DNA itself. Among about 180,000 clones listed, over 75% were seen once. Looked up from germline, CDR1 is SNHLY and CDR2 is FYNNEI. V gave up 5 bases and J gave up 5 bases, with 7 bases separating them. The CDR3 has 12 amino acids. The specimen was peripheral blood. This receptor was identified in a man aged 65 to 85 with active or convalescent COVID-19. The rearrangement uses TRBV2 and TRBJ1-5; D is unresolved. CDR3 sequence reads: CASSRVHQPQHF. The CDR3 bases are TGTGCCAGCAGTCGGGTACATCAGCCCCAGCATTTT.